This T cell receptor beta chain derives from a study of T cells in Graves' hyperthyroidism and ophthalmopathy. Study summary: At initial diagnosis, before any treatment had begun, peripheral blood was obtained.

Amplification targeted TCR beta CDR3 regions from RNA transcripts. HTBI primers were employed in a first-round RT-PCR of the TCR CDR3. TCRdb independently ran MiXCR on the multiplex PCR reads; one entry per CDR3 protein. The data show 620,000 or so distinct CDR3 sequences, with roughly 15% seen just once and around 12% held by the top ten. The junction had 4 bases not matched to a gene; V was cut back by 2 bases and J by 1 base. Germline V CDR1 and CDR2: SGHDN, FVKESK. This CDR3 contains 15 residues. In its sample, this clonotype was seen a few times. The V call is TRBV14, the J call TRBJ1-1; 7 bases align to TRBD1. The clonotype was recovered from a woman aged 50 to 65 with Graves' ophthalmopathy. Sequences were obtained from blood. The CDR3 nucleotides read TGTGCCAGCAGCCAAACGGGACAGCCGAACACTGAAGCTTTCTTT. Its translation: CASSQTGQPNTEAFF.